A selection of T cell receptor beta chains follows, all from one sample in a study of control samples from healthy donors and cancer patients. The assay was immunoSEQ multiplex PCR, and TCRdb's table has in-frame clones only and misses some. This table holds 230,000 or so clones, about 93% found once. The sequenced material came from blood. The receptors originated from a man in his forties or fifties in good health. The CDR3 runs from the conserved cysteine through the conserved F or W. The order of the fields is D gene, J gene, V gene, clone size, CDR3 DNA, CDR3 protein. A D gene is named only where the DNA matches it firmly. Size is omitted from some rows. Given values are once, few, many or a class for expanded clones.

TRBD1	TRBJ1-1	TRBV5-1	-	TGCGCCAGCAGCTTGGCCGGGACAGGTACTGAAGCTTTCTTT	CASSLAGTGTEAFF
-	TRBJ1-4	TRBV5-6	once	TGTGCCAGCAGCTTCCGCTGGACTTCCTGGACAGAGTTGAATGAAAAACTGTTTTTT	CASSFRWTSWTELNEKLFF
-	TRBJ1-5	TRBV6-6	-	TGTGCCAGCAGTGGTTATAGGGATCAGCCCCAGCATTTT	CASSGYRDQPQHF
-	TRBJ1-5	TRBV2	-	TGTGCCAGCAGTGTGACCCGTCAGCCCCAGCATTTT	CASSVTRQPQHF
-	TRBJ1-1	TRBV10-1	-	TGCGCCAGCAGTGAAGCGGCCTCGGCGCTGGGGGCTTTCTTT	CASSEAASALGAFF
TRBD1	TRBJ2-5	TRBV25-1	-	TGTGCCAGCAGTGAGCAGGGGGCGCGGGAGACCCAGTACTTC	CASSEQGARETQYF
-	TRBJ1-1	TRBV5-4	few	TGTGCCAGCAGCTTCCCACAAAGCACTGAAGCTTTCTTT	CASSFPQSTEAFF
-	TRBJ2-7	TRBV18	-	TGTGCCAGCTCACCAGGGATCTACGAGCAGTACTTC	CASSPGIYEQYF
TRBD1	TRBJ1-2	TRBV5-8	-	TGTGCCAGCAGCAGAACCGGGACAGGGTTCTATGGCTACACCTTC	CASSRTGTGFYGYTF
TRBD2	TRBJ2-5	TRBV28	-	TGTGCCAGCAGCCGGGGCGGGGGGGAAGAGACCCAGTACTTC	CASSRGGGEETQYF
TRBD2	TRBJ2-1	TRBV3-1/TRBV3-2	-	TGTGCCAGCAGCCAAGCTGGCGGGGGGGGGAATGAGCAGTTCTTC	CASSQAGGGGNEQFF
-	TRBJ1-1	TRBV30	-	TGTGCCTGGAGTGTACAAGGGTCCGGTGAAGCTTTCTTT	CAWSVQGSGEAFF
-	TRBJ1-1	TRBV19	-	TGTGCCAGTAGAGACCCCCCAGGACGGCCCAACACTGAAGCTTTCTTT	CASRDPPGRPNTEAFF
-	TRBJ2-1	TRBV5-5	-	TGTGCCAGCAGCTTGGAAGGACAGCTGCAGTTCTTC	CASSLEGQLQFF
-	TRBJ1-5	TRBV24-1	-	TGTGCCACTTCCGCCGGGTACAATCAGCCCCAGCATTTT	CATSAGYNQPQHF
TRBD2	TRBJ2-5	TRBV5-1	-	TGCGCCAGCAGCTCAACGGGGGGTTTGGAGACCCAGTACTTC	CASSSTGGLETQYF
TRBD1	TRBJ1-2	TRBV5-1	-	TGCGCCAGCAGCAATTCGGACAGGGGGCAAATTAACTATGGCTACACCTTC	CASSNSDRGQINYGYTF
TRBD2	TRBJ2-1	TRBV11-2	-	TGTGCCAGCACCATTAATCTCGTAGCGGGGACCTCCTACAATGAGCAGTTCTTC	CASTINLVAGTSYNEQFF
TRBD1	TRBJ2-5	TRBV5-6	-	TGTGCCAGCAGCTCGCGGACAGGGCGGGAGACCCAGTACTTC	CASSSRTGRETQYF
-	TRBJ2-5	TRBV6-4	-	TGTGCCAGCAGCCCAGGACTAACCCCCTTTCGAGAGACCCAGTACTTC	CASSPGLTPFRETQYF
-	TRBJ2-1	TRBV28	once	TGTGCCAGCAGTTTAGGTGGGGCCCTCTACAATGAGCAGTTCTTC	CASSLGGALYNEQFF
-	TRBJ2-2	TRBV7-3	-	TGTGCCAGCAGCCGTTCGGTCCCAAACGAGTTAAACACCGGGGAGCTGTTTTTT	CASSRSVPNELNTGELFF
-	TRBJ2-2	TRBV7-2	-	TGTGCCAGCAGACTTGGGGGGGCAGGCACCGGGGAGCTGTTTTTT	CASRLGGAGTGELFF
-	TRBJ1-1	TRBV12-2	-	TGTGCAAGTCGCTTCCCGGCCAGGGGGACGGCGAACACTGAAGCTTTCTTT	CASRFPARGTANTEAFF